Below are 22 T cell receptor beta chains sequenced from a single sample in a study of blood T cell repertoires in COVID-19 (TCRdb year 2020). Libraries were made using the immunoSEQ multiplex PCR assay. TCRdb took this table from immuneACCESS and kept in-frame rearrangements with V and J called. Such tables lack part of the clones; where checked against another copy, unresolved V genes explain under half of the gap, and the rest is unexplained. The sample table records tens of thousands of clones; roughly 86% of these occur just once. The biggest ten clones account for 4% to 5% of the sample. The sample taken for sequencing was peripheral blood. These receptors came from an elderly man with active COVID-19.

The table lists this clone with a count of one. The chain couples TRBV19 to TRBJ1-4; no firm D call. The germline V gene has CDR1 LNHDA and CDR2 SQIVND (reference sequence). Trimming stripped 1 base from V and 8 bases from J, with 14 bases between. The CDR3 contains 15 residues. This CDR3 reads CASSIAVRRGEKLFF. CDR3 DNA: TGTGCCAGTAGTATAGCAGTCAGGCGTGGGGAAAAACTGTTTTTT.

This rearrangement joins TRBV5-4 to TRBJ2-2; possible D gene TRBD2, 6 bases. V dropped 0 bases and J dropped 4 bases, with 10 bases sitting between them. The CDR3 loop spans 15 amino acids. Germline V gene sequence: CDR1 SGHNT, CDR2 YYREEE (reference sequence). CDR3 loop: CASSLVQGGTGELFF. The CDR3 DNA is TGTGCCAGCAGCTTGGTGCAGGGAGGCACCGGGGAGCTGTTTTTT.

The table lists this clone with a count of one. The CDR3 DNA is TGTGCCAGCAGCGTAGCATCCGGGGGCACTGAAGCTTTCTTT. It translates to CASSVASGGTEAFF. The chain has TRBV9 and TRBJ1-1; TRBD1 might be the D (5 bases). Germline CDR1 reads SGDLS; CDR2 reads YYNGEE. The CDR3 consists of 14 residues. The germline V and J ends were trimmed by 0 bases and 4 bases, with 10 bases remaining between them.

The chain employs TRBV4-1 and TRBJ1-2, with D hard to call. Trimming took 0 bases from V and 0 from J, leaving 14 bases between them. Germline V gives CDR1 MGHRA, CDR2 YSYEKL. The CDR3 consists of 17 residues. The CDR3 sequence: CASSQESLTEPNYGYTF. The CDR3 DNA follows: TGCGCCAGCAGCCAAGAATCCCTTACAGAACCTAACTATGGCTACACCTTC.

This clone has more than one count but fewer than ten. V and J are TRBV5-6 and TRBJ2-2; unclear D gene. The V end was cut by 6 bases, the J end by 7 bases, with 16 bases between. Germline V CDR1 and CDR2: SGHDT, YYEEEE. This CDR3 spans 14 amino acids. The CDR3 protein is CASIGYSTGGELFF. The CDR3 DNA reads TGTGCCAGCATCGGTTACAGTACCGGCGGGGAGCTGTTTTTT.

The rearrangement links TRBV23-1 to TRBJ2-7, with a possible D match to TRBD2 (5 bases). TRBV23-1 qualifies as an ORF whose function is uncertain. V lost 3 bases and J 13 bases, leaving 22 bases between the germline ends. The CDR3 contains 14 residues. The CDR3 DNA reads TGCGCCAGCAGTCATCGGACTCGCCGAAACACGTACTACTTC. This codes for CASSHRTRRNTYYF.

The chain carries TRBV5-1 and TRBJ2-4, with 7 bases aligning to TRBD1. The length of the CDR3 is 16 residues. J was trimmed by 0 bases and V by 4 bases; bases with no gene match: 7. The germline gives CDR1 SGHRS, CDR2 YFSETQ. CDR3 nucleotide sequence: TGCGCCAGCAGCCTTGCAGGGGGAAGAGCCAAAAACATTCAGTACTTC. It codes for CASSLAGGRAKNIQYF.

V and J are TRBV24-1 and TRBJ2-3; 7 bases align to TRBD1. Losses at the gene ends were 4 bases for V and 0 bases for J; bases not matched to a gene: 3. CDR3 length: 15 amino acids. Germline CDR1 is KGHDR and CDR2 is SFDVKD. The CDR3 nucleotides read TGTGCCACCAGTGACGTGACAGGGAGCACAGATACGCAGTATTTT. It encodes CATSDVTGSTDTQYF.

This clone was detected a few times. This sequence joins TRBV7-9 and TRBJ2-3, with D possibly matching TRBD2 (6 bases). This CDR3 has 17 residues. The V end was cut by 5 bases, the J end by 1 base, with 19 bases between. CDR1 and CDR2 from the germline V gene are SEHNR and FQNEAQ (reference sequence). Written as DNA, the CDR3 is TGTGCCAGCAGCCTTGGGAGGCCCGGGCGGGGCACAGATACGCAGTATTTT. Translating it yields CASSLGRPGRGTDTQYF.

In this sample, this clone turned up a few times. The chain recombines TRBV4-1 with TRBJ2-7; 15 bases line up with TRBD2. Germline assignment: CDR1 MGHRA and CDR2 YSYEKL. This CDR3 comprises 16 residues. V dropped 3 bases and J dropped 3; count of bases not matched to a gene: 3. In DNA form, the CDR3 reads TGCGCCAGCAGCCAGGGACTAGCGGGAGGACTCTACGAGCAGTACTTC. Its translation: CASSQGLAGGLYEQYF.

The chain employs TRBV7-8 and TRBJ2-5; 10 positions match TRBD2. CDR1 and CDR2 from the germline V gene are SGHVS and FQNEAQ. V lost 5 bases to trimming and J lost 5 bases; unmatched junction nucleotides: 2. The CDR3 is 13 amino acids. CDR3 protein: CASSRSGRETQYF. In DNA form, the CDR3 reads TGTGCCAGCAGCCGTAGCGGGAGGGAGACCCAGTACTTC.

V is TRBV14 and J is TRBJ2-1; 15 bases line up with TRBD2. Unmatched junction bases numbered 9, after V lost 0 bases and J lost 12 bases. This CDR3 spans 17 amino acids. CDR1 is SGHDN and CDR2 is FVKESK in the germline V gene. The CDR3 here is CASSQEPRTSGRAGQFF. The CDR3 nucleotides are TGTGCCAGCAGCCAAGAACCTAGGACTAGCGGGAGGGCCGGGCAGTTCTTC.

The count of this clone is one. The chain couples TRBV19 to TRBJ2-1; a weak D match, TRBD2 (6 bases). CDR1 is LNHDA, CDR2 SQIVND, per germline (reference sequence). Between the trimmed V and J ends, which lost 5 bases and 4 bases, there was a span of 15 bases. This CDR3 is 15 amino acids long. For the CDR3, the DNA is TGTGCCAGTAGTCACCGGGGGAGAACATACAATGAGCAGTTCTTC. Its protein is CASSHRGRTYNEQFF.

The rearrangement joins TRBV5-4 to TRBJ1-3, with a weak D call TRBD1 (6 bases). CDR3 length: 14 amino acids. Germline assignment: CDR1 SGHNT and CDR2 YYREEE (reference sequence). Trimming cost V 5 bases and J 0 bases, with 9 bases left between them. Written as DNA, the CDR3 is TGTGCCAGCAGGAGACAGGACTCTGGAAACACCATATATTTT. It translates to CASRRQDSGNTIYF.

The rearrangement links TRBV15 to TRBJ2-2; 7 bases align to TRBD1. Germline loops: CDR1 LNHNV, CDR2 YYDKDF (reference sequence). The V gene end was trimmed by 2 bases and the J gene end by 0 bases; junction bases not matched to a gene: 6. The CDR3 runs to 17 residues. The CDR3 DNA follows: TGTGCCACCAGCAGACCAAACAGGGGATCGAACACCGGGGAGCTGTTTTTT. This encodes CATSRPNRGSNTGELFF.

This clone has just one count. V gene TRBV14 combines with J gene TRBJ2-5, with 9 bases identical to TRBD1. V lost 4 bases to trimming and J lost 5 bases; unmatched junction nucleotides: 5. The CDR3 is 14 amino acids. Germline V gene sequence: CDR1 SGHDN, CDR2 FVKESK. CDR3 sequence: CASSLQGARETQYF. The CDR3, as DNA: TGTGCCAGCAGCCTACAGGGGGCGAGGGAGACCCAGTACTTC.

This clone was seen a few times. The J gene is TRBJ2-5, the V gene TRBV28; 11 bases are shared with TRBD1. CDR1 is MDHEN and CDR2 is SYDVKM in the germline V gene. The CDR3 runs to 16 residues. V trimming: 5 bases; J trimming: 1 base; junction bases outside the gene matches: 6. The CDR3 coding sequence is TGTGCCAGCAGTCCTGGACAGGGGGCGATCCAAGAGACCCAGTACTTC. Translating gives CASSPGQGAIQETQYF.

This rearrangement joins TRBV9 to TRBJ2-5; 7 nucleotides line up with TRBD2. With V trimmed by 0 bases and J by 5 bases, 4 bases remained unmatched. This CDR3 spans 14 amino acids. The germline V gene has CDR1 SGDLS and CDR2 YYNGEE. DNA for the CDR3: TGTGCCAGCAGCGTAGGTAATAGCGGGGAGACCCAGTACTTC. This encodes CASSVGNSGETQYF.

The genes are TRBV4-1 and TRBJ2-5, with a weak D call TRBD2 (6 bases). The CDR3 is 15 residues long. Trimming pared 1 base from V and 2 bases from J, leaving 11 bases between. The germline V gene encodes CDR1 MGHRA and CDR2 YSYEKL. CDR3 sequence reads: CASSQVGSGQETQYF. As DNA, the CDR3 is TGCGCCAGCAGCCAAGTCGGGAGCGGTCAAGAGACCCAGTACTTC.

V is TRBV6-5 and J is TRBJ2-5; 7 bases line up with TRBD1. The CDR3 runs 13 residues. With 6 bases clipped from V and 2 bases from J, the junction kept 3 bases outside the gene matches. Germline V gene data show CDR1 as MNHEY and CDR2 as SVGAGI. CDR3 residues: CASRRGQQETQYF. The DNA of the CDR3 is TGTGCCAGCAGAAGGGGACAGCAAGAGACCCAGTACTTC.

This clone has only one observation. This chain connects TRBV5-6 to TRBJ1-2, with TRBD1 as a possible D gene (6 bases). This CDR3 region has 14 residues. Trimming took off 3 bases at V and 3 bases at J, with 12 bases between the two ends. CDR1 and CDR2 (germline): SGHDT, YYEEEE. The CDR3 DNA sequence: TGTGCCAGCAGCTCAACACAGGGAGACTATGGCTACACCTTC. Protein product: CASSSTQGDYGYTF.

CDR3 sequence: CASSFQGRETQYF. The CDR3, as DNA: TGTGCCAGCAGCTTCCAGGGTAGGGAGACCCAGTACTTC. The chain joins TRBV5-4 to TRBJ2-5; D is perhaps TRBD1 (5 bases). The CDR3 contains 13 residues. V gave up 2 bases and J gave up 5 bases, with 10 bases separating them. The V gene's germline CDR1 is SGHNT and CDR2 YYREEE (reference sequence).